This TCR beta chain was captured in a study of T cells in Graves' hyperthyroidism and ophthalmopathy. This clonotype has only a few counts. Per the germline V gene, CDR1 is MDHEN and CDR2 is SYDVKM. There are 14 residues in the CDR3. V was shortened by 3 bases and J by 6 bases, with 12 bases between the two germline ends. Amplified regions were TCR beta CDR3 sequences from RNA transcripts. The HTBI primer set served for first-round RT-PCR of the TCR CDR3. Using its own MiXCR run on the multiplex PCR reads, TCRdb lists one record per CDR3 protein. The profile shows some 700,000 distinct CDR3 sequences, approximately 15% of them singletons.

The rearrangement links TRBV28 to TRBJ1-5; TRBD1 might be the D (5 bases). The sequenced sample consisted of blood. This TCR was recovered from a man aged 50-59 years with Graves' hyperthyroidism. In DNA, the CDR3 is TGTGCCAGCAGTTTGCAACGGGGGTTTCAGCCCCAGCATTTT. Its protein product is CASSLQRGFQPQHF.